This T cell receptor beta chain was observed in a study of T cells in Graves' hyperthyroidism and ophthalmopathy (dated by TCRdb to about 2019). Looking at the study overall: Peripheral blood samples were taken at initial diagnosis, before any treatment was given. To identify distinguishing TCR V-J signatures, a discovery cohort of around 100 patients was used, comprising 43 with Graves' ophthalmopathy and 57 with stable Graves' hyperthyroidism. Prospective prediction of ophthalmopathy was tested in an independent validation cohort of 18 to 20 hyperthyroidism patients and 15 to 17 patients who later progressed to ophthalmopathy. The approximately 90 discovery patients were divided at random into training and test sets in a 7:3 ratio. In about 6 Graves' hyperthyroidism patients, the study also compared T-cell repertoires from thyroid tissue with T-cell repertoires from blood. After sampling, hyperthyroidism patients received methimazole starting at 30 mg daily, and ophthalmopathy patients received high-dose intravenous methylprednisolone. According to the paper, TCR Vbeta CDR3 sequencing was carried out on 135 peripheral blood samples, which came from around 43 ophthalmopathy, approximately 72 hyperthyroidism and approximately 17 progressor patients. What the study reported, not specific to this receptor: No statistical method was used to fix the sample size in advance, and group allocation was not hidden from the investigators. During validation, the model predicted progression to ophthalmopathy a median of approximately 6 months ahead of onset, with approximately 71% sensitivity and about 72% specificity. Most expanded thyroid clonotypes (frequency above 0.001) were also detected in blood, a finding suggesting that blood repertoires may reflect thyroid immune responses. Ophthalmopathy was separated from stable hyperthyroidism by a 13 V-J signature model, with approximately 85% sensitivity and 81% to 82% specificity obtained in cross-validation and 80%/75% obtained in testing.

Ophthalmopathy patients had moderately to severely active disease, with a Clinical Activity Score of 3 or more, a NOSPECS grade of 4 or more, and a disease duration of less than 3 months. Patients with uncontrolled infections, other autoimmune diseases, pregnancy or lactation were excluded. Diagnoses were based on clinical symptoms, serum thyroxine and TRAb, thyroid ultrasound and orbital computed tomography. Ficoll-Paque density gradient centrifugation was used to isolate PBMCs from around 10 ml of fresh peripheral blood. Total RNA was extracted using Trizol reagent, and RNA quality was assessed on an Agilent 2100 Bioanalyzer. Trimming takes 3 bases off V and 0 bases off J; junction bases not matched to a gene: 4. From the cysteine up to the phenylalanine, the CDR3 has a length of 16 residues. The sequence is cut down to CDR3 DNA, 48 bases in frame from base 1. The germline V gene yields LGHNA for CDR1 and YNFKEQ for CDR2.

Amplification of TCR beta CDR3 regions was carried out from RNA transcripts. The TCR CDR3 was subjected to a first round of RT-PCR using the HTBI primer set and the Qiagen OneStep RT-PCR kit. The libraries were constructed in a second round of multiplex PCR and then size-selected and purified. Sequencing of the libraries was done on an Illumina HiSeq2000 using paired-end 100 bp reads. As for how the authors treated the data: SOAPnuke was used to process the raw data, with reads discarded if the reads contained adapters or uncalled bases, had a mean Phred below 15, or lacked an exact constant-primer or identifier match. COPE v1.2.5 was used to merge the high-quality paired reads, and each unique nucleotide sequence was defined as a clonotype. Clonotypes were aligned to IMGT TRBV, TRBD and TRBJ reference segments using MiTCR v1.1. The analysis was restricted to V-J combinations with a frequency above 0.0001, which together covered just over 98% of the repertoires. The TCS score was defined as F50 (clonal expansion) divided by E x V (chaos), with BLOSUM62-based TCRdist calculated between CDR3 peptides within each V-J. Welch's t-statistics and random forest reduced roughly 540 V-J features to 13, which were used in a naive Bayes classifier (R e1071). TCRdb trimmed the raw reads at Q25, called clones with MiXCR and kept productive beta chains. CDR3 protein duplicates are merged, each entry listing the most common genes and DNA. What appears here as the V and J calls and clone size reflects TCRdb's work, not the paper's. Within this sample are 500,000 to 750,000 distinct CDR3 sequences, with 13% to 15% of them counted one time only. Of the sample, roughly 7.1% is held by the ten largest clones.

In its sample, this clonotype was seen a few times. No cognate antigen has been identified for it. Base qualities are not at hand, and no much larger clone is one base apart. The source of this sequence is a woman aged 18-29 years with Graves' ophthalmopathy. This chain joins TRBV4-2 to TRBJ1-5, with 8 bases aligning to TRBD1. The sequenced sample was blood. This receptor has the CDR3 CASSQAGTGSNQPQHF. The sequenced DNA is TGTGCCAGCAGCCAGGCCGGGACAGGTAGCAATCAGCCCCAGCATTTT.